This T cell receptor (beta chain) was found in a study of T cell responses to AZD1222 COVID-19 vaccine. Study outcomes and limitations: White British ancestry dominated among donors, who included more females, and clonal diversity was possibly underestimated. The study reported that nearly half of spike-specific TCRs target unmutated variant regions.

The CDR3 totals 14 residues. CDR1 and CDR2 (germline): MNHEY, SVGEGT. The germline V and J ends were trimmed by 4 bases and 4 bases, with 11 bases remaining between them. Method: immunoSEQ multiplex PCR; TCRdb's copy keeps in-frame clones and lacks some. The sample has fewer than 150,000 clones, around 88% seen once; the top ten hold less than 8.5%. The study pooled second doses at about 4 or about 12 weeks. Comments on this clone: Its antigen is still unknown.

The starting material was peripheral blood, obtained 28 days after the second AZD1222 dose. The TCR comes from an adult who received the AZD1222 COVID-19 vaccine. The chain uses TRBV6-2 or TRBV6-3 and TRBJ1-5; a possible D gene is TRBD1 (6 bases). CDR3 region: CASSSRTENQPQHF. DNA of the CDR3: TGTGCCAGCAGTTCGAGGACAGAGAATCAGCCCCAGCATTTT.